A selection of T cell receptor beta chains follows, all from one sample in a study of neoadjuvant nivolumab and ipilimumab in lung cancer. The data were produced by immunoSEQ multiplex PCR, yet TCRdb's version contains in-frame clones alone and is incomplete. The sample holds tens of thousands of clones, 90% seen once. Source: peripheral blood, taken after neoadjuvant nivolumab, alone or with ipilimumab, at or shortly before surgery. The receptors derive from an adult with non-small cell lung cancer. CDR3s include the opening cysteine and the closing phenylalanine or tryptophan. D genes are given only for firm matches. Clone size is not always given. Where it is, it says once, few, many or a class for expanded clones.

j_call clone_size v_call d_call cdr3_aa cdr3_nt
TRBJ1-4 . TRBV6-1 TRBD1 CASSEPGQGSEKLFF TGTGCCAGCAGTGAACCGGGACAGGGAAGTGAAAAACTGTTTTTT
TRBJ2-2 . TRBV7-9 . CASTPLTGNTGELFF TGTGCCAGCACCCCTTTGACAGGGAACACCGGGGAGCTGTTTTTT
TRBJ1-1 . TRBV6-6 . CASSSNRNTEAFF TGTGCCAGCAGTTCCAACAGGAACACTGAAGCTTTCTTT
TRBJ2-7 . TRBV6-1 . CATSNYEQYF TGTGCCACCAGCAACTACGAGCAGTACTTC
TRBJ2-5 . TRBV5-1 TRBD1 CASSFSGDRQETQYF TGCGCCAGCAGCTTTTCAGGGGACAGACAAGAGACCCAGTACTTC
TRBJ1-6 . TRBV2 TRBD1 CASTWEGANNSPLHF TGTGCCAGCACTTGGGAGGGGGCTAATAATTCACCCCTCCACTTT
TRBJ2-4 . TRBV7-9 TRBD1 CASSLSGTGGLIQYF TGTGCCAGCAGCTTAAGTGGGACAGGGGGCCTCATTCAGTACTTC
TRBJ2-7 . TRBV2 . CASSAGNYYEQYF TGTGCCAGCAGCGCCGGGAACTACTACGAGCAGTACTTC
TRBJ1-4 . TRBV2 TRBD1 CASSPDRENEKLFF TGTGCCAGCAGTCCGGACAGGGAAAATGAAAAACTGTTTTTT
TRBJ2-4 . TRBV7-9 . CASSFGENIQYF TGTGCCAGCAGCTTCGGGGAAAACATTCAGTACTTC
TRBJ1-1 . TRBV13 TRBD1 CASSPLDRENTEAFF TGTGCCAGCAGCCCTTTGGACAGGGAGAACACTGAAGCTTTCTTT
TRBJ2-3 once TRBV6-5 TRBD2 CASSYRTSVGPRAQYF TGTGCCAGCAGTTACCGCACTAGCGTGGGTCCAAGGGCGCAGTATTTT
TRBJ2-1 . TRBV11-2 TRBD2 CASSFLSTSPTEQFF TGTGCCAGCAGCTTCCTATCGACTAGCCCGACTGAGCAGTTCTTC
TRBJ2-7 . TRBV5-6 . CASSAGGGSYEQYF TGTGCCAGCAGCGCAGGAGGGGGCAGCTACGAGCAGTACTTC
TRBJ1-1 . TRBV27 . CASRDRANTEAFF TGTGCCAGCCGGGACCGGGCGAACACTGAAGCTTTCTTT
TRBJ2-1 . TRBV5-4 . CASSFYDEQFF TGTGCCAGCAGCTTCTACGATGAGCAGTTCTTC
TRBJ1-1 once TRBV5-1 TRBD1 CASSLGDSSNTEAFF TGCGCCAGCAGCTTGGGGGACAGCTCGAACACTGAAGCTTTCTTT
TRBJ1-2 . TRBV4-1 TRBD1 CASSHRFRDRDYGYTF TGCGCCAGCAGCCACAGATTTCGGGACAGGGACTATGGCTACACCTTC
TRBJ1-4 . TRBV25-1 . CASSDAGAANEKLFF TGTGCCAGCAGTGATGCGGGGGCGGCTAATGAAAAACTGTTTTTT
TRBJ2-1 . TRBV2 TRBD2 CASSLAGGRNEQFF TGTGCCAGCTCCCTAGCGGGGGGTAGGAATGAGCAGTTCTTC
TRBJ2-7 . TRBV5-5 TRBD2 CASSPRDYHYEQYF TGTGCCAGCAGCCCCCGGGACTACCACTACGAGCAGTACTTC
TRBJ1-3 once TRBV5-4 . CASRGYGNTIYF TGTGCCAGCAGAGGGTACGGAAACACCATATATTTT
TRBJ2-5 . TRBV15 . CATSRLPTVQETQYF TGTGCCACCAGCAGGCTACCCACAGTCCAAGAGACCCAGTACTTC
TRBJ2-3 . TRBV25-1 . CASSEWPLQFLGTQYF TGTGCCAGCAGTGAATGGCCCCTACAGTTTTTAGGTACGCAGTATTTT
TRBJ1-6 . TRBV6-1 . CASKSTVDNSPLHF TGTGCCAGCAAGTCCACAGTCGATAATTCACCCCTCCACTTT
TRBJ2-6 . TRBV5-4 . CASSRSGANVLTF TGTGCCAGCAGCCGCTCTGGGGCCAACGTCCTGACTTTC
TRBJ2-7 . TRBV10-3 . CAISESRAYYEQYF TGTGCCATCAGTGAGTCGAGGGCCTACTACGAGCAGTACTTC
TRBJ2-7 few TRBV18 . CASSFGTRYEQYF TGTGCCAGCTCTTTTGGGACTCGATACGAGCAGTACTTC
TRBJ2-5 . TRBV5-4 . CASSSGRWGGETQYF TGTGCCAGCAGCTCCGGGCGGTGGGGAGGAGAGACCCAGTACTTC
TRBJ2-6 . TRBV6-5 . CASLRDFSGANVLTF TGTGCCAGTCTCAGGGACTTCTCTGGGGCCAACGTCCTGACTTTC
TRBJ1-3 . TRBV6-1 . CASSESGTGNTIYF TGTGCCAGCAGTGAAAGCGGCACTGGAAACACCATATATTTT
TRBJ1-2 . TRBV7-2 . CASSLSDYGYTF TGTGCCAGCAGCTTATCGGACTATGGCTACACCTTC
TRBJ1-1 few TRBV25-1 . CASSGGYGEAFF TGTGCCAGCAGTGGGGGATACGGTGAAGCTTTCTTT
TRBJ2-5 . TRBV2 . CASSLTGGKETQYF TGTGCCAGCAGTCTCACTGGAGGGAAAGAGACCCAGTACTTC
TRBJ1-2 . TRBV4-1 TRBD1 CASQTGGGGYTF TGCGCCAGTCAGACAGGGGGTGGTGGCTACACCTTC
TRBJ1-4 . TRBV29-1 . CSVEGTAEKLFF TGCAGCGTTGAAGGTACAGCTGAAAAACTGTTTTTT
TRBJ2-5 . TRBV12-5 TRBD1 CASGLGRDRGQETQYF TGTGCTAGTGGTTTGGGCCGGGACAGGGGGCAAGAGACCCAGTACTTC
TRBJ1-5 . TRBV11-2 . CASSLGGAYSNQPQHF TGTGCCAGCAGCTTAGGAGGGGCGTATAGCAATCAGCCCCAGCATTTT
TRBJ1-3 . TRBV14 . CASSQPGTGNTIYF TGTGCCAGCAGCCAACCCGGGACTGGAAACACCATATATTTT
TRBJ1-1 . TRBV4-1 . CASSQGPGPAGDTEAFF TGCGCCAGCAGCCAAGGACCGGGGCCGGCGGGGGACACTGAAGCTTTCTTT
TRBJ1-2 . TRBV15 . CATSREFATDYGYTF TGTGCCACCAGCAGAGAGTTCGCGACGGACTATGGCTACACCTTC
TRBJ2-1 . TRBV5-6 . CASSFWGDSSYNEQFF TGTGCCAGCAGTTTTTGGGGGGACAGCTCCTACAATGAGCAGTTCTTC